This record concerns one T cell receptor beta chain sequence. Its antigen is as yet unknown. The sample is drawn from a study of T cell responses to AZD1222 COVID-19 vaccine. Findings and limits, study-wide: Two doses of AZD1222 preceded a rise in Spike-specific TCR breadth and depth. Clonal diversity was possibly underestimated, and white British individuals and females predominated among donors. At baseline, just a handful of AZD1222 recipients tested seropositive. Vaccine-associated CD4 TCRs ranged over spike, dominating at 160-218 and 743-854.

The germline V gene has CDR1 SGHRS and CDR2 YFSETQ. Trimming removed 5 bases at V and 2 bases at J, with 16 bases between. The length of the CDR3 is 15 residues. Generated by immunoSEQ multiplex PCR, the TCRdb table keeps only in-frame clones and is missing some. The sample consists of about 120,000 clones, 70% to 90% of them appearing once. This chain connects TRBV5-1 to TRBJ1-2; D perhaps matches TRBD1 (6 bases). The source of this sequence is an adult in good health. The sequencing used peripheral blood, collected on day 0 of AZD1222 vaccination. CDR3 in amino acids: CASRGTGKGNYGYTF. CDR3 nucleotides: TGCGCCAGCAGGGGAACAGGGAAAGGGAACTATGGCTACACCTTC.